This passage covers 21 T cell receptor beta chains from one sample sequenced in a study of blood T cells in healthy people across ages. A J-beta primer mix and a sample-barcoded 5' primer were used in a second PCR of roughly 7 to 12 cycles. A single record per CDR3 protein comes from TCRdb applying MiXCR to the 5' RACE reads. The data contain hundreds of thousands of distinct CDR3 sequences, around 20% of them singletons. The specimen was blood. All receptors come from a man in his sixties or seventies in good health.

The table lists this clonotype with many counts. This chain joins TRBV7-2 and TRBJ2-5; no clear D gene. Trimming left V 5 bases short and J 5 bases short, with 9 bases between. The CDR3 runs to 12 residues. Per the germline V gene, CDR1 is SGHTA and CDR2 is FQGNSA. CDR3 sequence (DNA): TGTGCCAGCAGCACAAATCGGGAGACCCAGTACTTC. This sequence encodes CASSTNRETQYF.

The J gene is TRBJ2-2, the V gene TRBV27; D is tentatively TRBD1 or TRBD2 (5 bases each). The CDR3 spans 15 residues. V was trimmed by 5 bases and J by 1 base, leaving 11 bases between them. Germline loops: CDR1 MNHEY, CDR2 SMNVEV (reference sequence). The CDR3 spells CASSPWDENTGELFF. The CDR3 region has the DNA TGTGCCAGCAGTCCGTGGGACGAGAACACCGGGGAGCTGTTTTTT.

The gene calls are TRBV3-1 and TRBJ2-1; weak D call: TRBD2 (6 bases). Germline V gene lookup returns CDR1 LGHDT and CDR2 YNNKEL (reference sequence). The CDR3 is made up of 12 amino acids. Trimming stripped 2 bases from V and 10 bases from J, with 9 bases between. The CDR3 here is CASSQLAMEQFF. The CDR3 DNA reads TGTGCCAGCAGCCAACTAGCGATGGAGCAGTTCTTC.

For the CDR3, the DNA is TGTGCCAGCAGCATAAGTGTCGGCGAGCAGTACTTC. The encoded protein is CASSISVGEQYF. The chain uses TRBV7-2 and TRBJ2-7; unclear D gene. Germline V gene data show CDR1 as SGHTA and CDR2 as FQGNSA. The CDR3 is 12 residues long. The V and J ends lost 5 bases and 6 bases respectively, with 11 bases between them.

The genes are TRBV7-6 and TRBJ2-1; TRBD1 matches 9 bases. The CDR3 totals 12 residues. The J segment lost 10 bases and the V segment lost 5 bases, leaving 3 bases of the junction unmatched. Looked up from germline, CDR1 is SGHVS and CDR2 is FNYEAQ. The CDR3 loop is CASSGGTGEQFF. The CDR3 DNA follows: TGTGCCAGCAGCGGGGGGACAGGGGAGCAGTTCTTC.

This clonotype was counted a few times. The CDR3 DNA reads TGCGCCAGCAGCTTGTTACTCCTAGCGGGAGGCCCGGGCGAGCAGTACTTC. This gives the protein CASSLLLLAGGPGEQYF. The chain uses TRBV5-1 and TRBJ2-7; TRBD2 matches 11 bases. Germline V gene data show CDR1 as SGHRS and CDR2 as YFSETQ. CDR3 length: 17 residues. V lost 1 base, J lost 6 bases, and 12 bases stayed unmatched. Together with reference TRBV5-1 and TRBJ2-7, the CDR3 gives the full variable domain: KAGVTQTPRYLIKTRGQQVTLSCSPISGHRSVSWYQQTPGQGLQFLFEYFSETQRNKGNFPGRFSGRQFSNSRSEMNVSTLELGDSALYLCASSLLLLAGGPGEQYFGPGTRLTVT.

The chain is built from TRBV4-1 and TRBJ2-1, with unresolved D. Germline CDR1 and CDR2: MGHRA and YSYEKL. The CDR3 sequence is 15 residues long. The V gene lost 0 bases and the J gene lost 6 bases, with 12 bases spanning the gap. As DNA, the CDR3 is TGCGCCAGCAGCCAAGAGGGGAACGGACGCAATGAGCAGTTCTTC. Translating it yields CASSQEGNGRNEQFF.

The genes are TRBV19 and TRBJ2-1; possible D gene TRBD2, 5 bases. The CDR3 runs to 15 residues. The germline gives CDR1 LNHDA, CDR2 SQIVND (reference sequence). The V and J ends lost 3 bases and 0 bases respectively, with 9 bases between them. The CDR3 sequence: CASSIRGSSYNEQFF. Written as DNA, the CDR3 is TGTGCCAGTAGTATCCGAGGGAGCTCCTACAATGAGCAGTTCTTC.

The CDR3 protein is CASRPRGQVVHEQYF. In nucleotides, the CDR3 is TGTGCCAGCAGACCCAGGGGACAGGTAGTTCACGAGCAGTACTTC. J is TRBJ2-7 and V is TRBV7-2; 8 nucleotides agree with TRBD1. V gave up 6 bases and J gave up 5 bases; unmatched junction bases: 12. Germline V gene data show CDR1 as SGHTA and CDR2 as FQGNSA. The CDR3 contains 15 residues.

This clonotype came up a few times. V is TRBV4-1 and J is TRBJ1-4; D is uncertain. CDR3 length: 14 residues. CDR1 is MGHRA and CDR2 is YSYEKL in the germline V gene. The V end lost 1 base, the J end lost 4 bases, and 7 bases lay between the germline ends. For the CDR3, the DNA is TGCGCCAGCAGCCAAGGTTCCAATAATGAAAAACTGTTTTTT. Its translation: CASSQGSNNEKLFF.

This clonotype was picked up a small number of times. A much bigger clone sits one base away, suggesting this may be a read error. This chain links TRBV7-2 with TRBJ2-5, with TRBD2 as a possible D gene (5 bases). The CDR3 covers 16 residues. Germline CDR1 is SGHTA and CDR2 is FQGNSA. The CDR3 loop is CASSRFPRGSRETQCF. CDR3 DNA sequence: TGTGCCAGCAGCCGATTCCCCCGGGGAAGTCGAGAGACCCAGTGCTTC.

The CDR3 region has the DNA TGTGCCAGCAGTTGGGTTCCAGGGACCCAGTACTTC. Its protein product is CASSWVPGTQYF. The V gene is TRBV12-3 or TRBV12-4, the J gene TRBJ2-5; D gene uncertain. V lost 4 bases and J 7 bases, leaving 10 bases between the germline ends. The CDR3 runs to 12 residues.

This clonotype was picked up a small number of times. This chain connects TRBV27 to TRBJ2-3; 8 bases line up with TRBD1. V dropped 1 base and J dropped 5; count of bases not matched to a gene: 8. Germline loops: CDR1 MNHEY, CDR2 SMNVEV (reference sequence). The CDR3 is 16 amino acids. CDR3 nucleotides: TGTGCCAGCAGTTTATTATCCAGGGGGCGCCTAGATACGCAGTATTTT. This gives the protein CASSLLSRGRLDTQYF.

This clonotype was detected a few times. The J gene is TRBJ1-4, the V gene TRBV3-1, with 8 bases identical to TRBD1. V shed 0 bases and J 8 bases; nucleotides not matched to a gene: 8. This CDR3 is built from 16 residues. The V gene's germline CDR1 is LGHDT and CDR2 YNNKEL (reference sequence). The CDR3 region has the DNA TGTGCCAGCAGCCAAGATCCCCAGGGGGCTGGGGAAAAACTGTTTTTT. Encoded protein: CASSQDPQGAGEKLFF.

CDR3 region: CASSHRDSTEYF. CDR3 nucleotide sequence: TGTGCCAGCAGCCACCGGGACTCCACTGAGTACTTC. This rearrangement joins TRBV14 to TRBJ2-7, with D maybe TRBD2 (6 bases). With 3 bases removed from V and 11 bases from J, the gap between germline ends came to 14 bases. The CDR3 is 12 residues long. The germline V gene has CDR1 SGHDN and CDR2 FVKESK.

In this sample, this clonotype turned up once. The chain has TRBV27 and TRBJ2-3, with TRBD1 matching 10 bases. V shed 5 bases and J 2 bases; nucleotides not matched to a gene: 7. This CDR3 is built from 16 residues. Germline-derived CDR1 and CDR2 are MNHEY and SMNVEV (reference sequence). CDR3 coding DNA: TGTGCCAGCAGTCTCACTCGACAGGGGGCCACAGATACGCAGTATTTT. Its protein product is CASSLTRQGATDTQYF.

The rearrangement links TRBV7-9 to TRBJ2-5, with D possibly being TRBD1 (5 bases). The DNA end is a closer match to TRBJ2-7, so the J assignment may be wrong. The CDR3 is 12 amino acids. CDR1 is SEHNR, CDR2 FQNEAQ, per germline (reference sequence). CDR3 sequence: CASSSIQGEQYF. The CDR3 coding sequence is TGTGCCAGCAGCTCAATCCAGGGCGAGCAGTACTTC.

The rearrangement links TRBV7-2 to TRBJ1-6; D is uncertain. CDR3 length: 15 residues. Trimming shortened V by 0 bases and J by 5 bases, and 8 bases separated the two germline ends. The germline V gene encodes CDR1 SGHTA and CDR2 FQGNSA. The DNA of the CDR3 is TGTGCCAGCAGCTTAGCTAGGGATCATAATTCACCCCTCCACTTT. Translation gives CASSLARDHNSPLHF.

This clonotype showed up just a few times. The chain combines TRBV5-6 with TRBJ1-2, with a tentative D call TRBD1 (6 bases). The V and J ends lost 6 bases and 1 base respectively, with 13 bases between them. The CDR3 extends over 14 amino acids. Germline V gives CDR1 SGHDT, CDR2 YYEEEE. This chain's CDR3 is CASTSGTINYGYTF. The CDR3 coding sequence is TGTGCCAGCACCTCGGGGACAATTAACTATGGCTACACCTTC.

The chain has TRBV24-1 and TRBJ2-5; 10 bases line up with TRBD1. CDR3 length equals 14 residues. J lost 11 bases, V lost 5 bases, and 10 bases had no gene match. CDR1 and CDR2 from the germline V gene are KGHDR and SFDVKD. The CDR3 DNA follows: TGTGCCACCAGTGGGGGACAGGGGCTTGGGGAGCAGTACTTC. Protein product: CATSGGQGLGEQYF.

This clonotype was detected ten times or more. V and J are TRBV20-1 and TRBJ2-7; D possibly corresponds to TRBD2 (6 bases). Per germline, CDR1 DFQATT and CDR2 SNEGSKA (reference sequence). CDR3 length: 12 amino acids. V was pared by 3 bases and J by 7 bases, with 13 bases between. The CDR3 sequence: CSASWRAGEQYF. CDR3 in DNA: TGCAGTGCTAGTTGGAGGGCGGGAGAGCAGTACTTC.